This record concerns one TCR beta chain sequence. The data are from a study of blood T cell repertoires in COVID-19. In germline, CDR1 is ENHRY, CDR2 SYGVKD. The CDR3 has 16 residues. J was trimmed by 5 bases and V by 2 bases; bases with no gene match: 5. In the authors' workflow: Using reference gene primer amplification, nucleated cell counts were estimated. Profiling relied on immunoSEQ multiplex PCR, and the TCRdb table lists in-frame clones only, not all of them. That table gives V, J and clone size, and the DNA gave D and trimming. The data show about 440,000 clones, with about 87% seen just once and approximately 12% held by the top ten.

Input material: peripheral blood. V usage is TRBV10-3 and J usage is TRBJ2-1; TRBD2 matches 11 bases. The clonotype originates from a woman aged 45 to 65 with COVID-19, enrolled during active disease. The CDR3 DNA sequence: TGTGCCATCAGTGAGCCGGGACTAGCGGCTAACAATGAGCAGTTCTTC. Protein sequence: CAISEPGLAANNEQFF.